These 2 T cell receptor beta chains originate from one sample sequenced in a study of control samples from healthy donors and cancer patients. Libraries were prepared by immunoSEQ multiplex PCR; TCRdb keeps only in-frame clonotypes and omits some of them. Of 60,000 to 75,000 clones in the sample, around 90% were seen once. Sequenced input: PBMCs. These receptors were taken from a man aged 55 to 70 with colorectal cancer.

The chain recombines TRBV7-9 with TRBJ1-6; D remains unclear. The CDR3 extends over 14 amino acids. V shed 8 bases and J shed 9 bases, with 17 bases lying between them. In germline, CDR1 is SEHNR, CDR2 FQNEAQ (reference sequence). The CDR3 here is CASQRPGRGSPLHF. CDR3 in DNA: TGTGCCAGCCAACGGCCCGGGAGAGGTTCACCCCTCCACTTT.

The V call is TRBV9, the J call TRBJ2-3, with 8 bases identical to TRBD2. After removal of 0 bases from V and 4 bases from J, the junction contained 10 bases not matched to a gene. The CDR3 totals 17 residues. Germline V gene lookup returns CDR1 SGDLS and CDR2 YYNGEE. CDR3 coding DNA: TGTGCCAGCAGCGTAGCTACGCCGGGGGGGCCGGCAGATACGCAGTATTTT. As protein: CASSVATPGGPADTQYF. Supplemented by reference TRBV9 and TRBJ2-3, the full variable domain reads DSGVTQTPKHLITATGQRVTLRCSPRSGDLSVYWYQQSLDQGLQFLIQYYNGEERAKGNILERFSAQQFPDLHSELNLSSLELGDSALYFCASSVATPGGPADTQYFGPGTRLTVL.